Below are 27 T cell receptor beta chains sequenced from a single sample in a study of PD-1 blockade in classical Hodgkin lymphoma. The time point denotes: cycle 4 day 1 (C4D1), after more than 5 weeks of nivolumab. Every patient relapsed after autologous stem cell transplantation, and brentuximab vedotin exposure varied. Method: immunoSEQ multiplex PCR; TCRdb's copy keeps in-frame clones and lacks some. The table has approximately 90,000 clones, about 83% seen once. The sequences come from peripheral blood mononuclear cells (PBMCs), collected before the fourth cycle of nivolumab. Source of these receptors: a human donor with classical Hodgkin lymphoma.

As DNA, the CDR3 is TGTGCCAGCAGTGCATGGACAGGCAAGAACTATGGCTACACCTTC. Its translation is CASSAWTGKNYGYTF. This sequence joins TRBV6-5 and TRBJ1-2, with TRBD1 matching 7 bases. J lost 2 bases, V lost 5 bases, and 8 bases had no gene match. This CDR3 contains 15 residues. Germline V CDR1 and CDR2: MNHEY, SVGAGI.

This clone has only a few counts. The J gene is TRBJ2-2, the V gene TRBV9; no clear D gene. This CDR3 has 15 residues. V was trimmed by 5 bases and J by 1 base, leaving 12 bases between them. Germline CDR1 is SGDLS and CDR2 is YYNGEE. In DNA form, the CDR3 reads TGTGCCAGCAGTCGCCGACCCGAGAACACCGGGGAGCTGTTTTTT. As protein: CASSRRPENTGELFF.

The gene calls are TRBV7-2 and TRBJ2-5, with D hard to call. Germline CDR1 reads SGHTA; CDR2 reads FQGNSA. V lost 1 base and J 3 bases, leaving 9 bases between the germline ends. The CDR3 is 14 residues long. The CDR3 DNA follows: TGTGCCAGCAGCTTAGATGGCGTAAAAGAGACCCAGTACTTC. Protein sequence: CASSLDGVKETQYF.

V and J are TRBV7-3 and TRBJ2-3; 8 nucleotides align to TRBD1. The J segment lost 6 bases and the V segment lost 4 bases, leaving 6 bases of the junction unmatched. The CDR3 consists of 14 residues. Germline V gives CDR1 SGHTA, CDR2 FQGTGA. For the CDR3, the DNA is TGTGCCAGCAGCTCTACAGGGGGTGGTGATACGCAGTATTTT. The encoded protein is CASSSTGGGDTQYF.

The chain employs TRBV5-6 and TRBJ2-1, with TRBD1 matching 8 bases. The CDR3 totals 17 residues. Unmatched junction bases numbered 12, after V lost 3 bases and J lost 4 bases. Germline V gene data show CDR1 as SGHDT and CDR2 as YYEEEE. The DNA of the CDR3 is TGTGCCAGCAGCTACTGGACAGGGCGAGGGGGTTACAATGAGCAGTTCTTC. It translates to CASSYWTGRGGYNEQFF.

The chain uses TRBV5-1 and TRBJ1-2; D is ambiguous. The V gene lost 0 bases and the J gene lost 8 bases, with 14 bases spanning the gap. This CDR3 is 14 amino acids long. The germline V gene has CDR1 SGHRS and CDR2 YFSETQ. CDR3 bases: TGCGCCAGCAGCTTGGGTACAGCCCAACTGGGCTACACCTTC. It codes for CASSLGTAQLGYTF.

This chain uses TRBV11-2 with TRBJ1-1, with a weak D call TRBD1 (5 bases). The ends were cut back, 3 bases at V and 6 bases at J, with 14 bases in the middle. Germline values: CDR1 SGHAT, CDR2 FQNNGV. The length of the CDR3 is 14 residues. This CDR3 is CASSFQAQGAEAFF. CDR3 nucleotides: TGTGCCAGCAGCTTCCAGGCGCAGGGCGCTGAAGCTTTCTTT. Combining the CDR3 with reference TRBV11-2 and TRBJ1-1 gives the whole variable domain EAGVAQSPRYKIIEKRQSVAFWCNPISGHATLYWYQQILGQGPKLLIQFQNNGVVDDSQLPKDRFSAERLKGVDSTLKIQPAKLEDSAVYLCASSFQAQGAEAFFGQGTRLTVV.

The chain couples TRBV5-1 to TRBJ2-3; unclear D gene. Trimming cost V 0 bases and J 2 bases, with 7 bases left between them. Germline V gene data show CDR1 as SGHRS and CDR2 as YFSETQ. The CDR3 covers 14 residues. CDR3 in DNA: TGCGCCAGCAGCTTGGCCAAGAACACAGATACGCAGTATTTT. Protein: CASSLAKNTDTQYF.

The chain has TRBV5-1 and TRBJ1-1, with D uncertain. The germline gives CDR1 SGHRS, CDR2 YFSETQ. This CDR3 contains 15 residues. V was trimmed by 0 bases and J by 3 bases, leaving 12 bases between them. CDR3 protein: CASSLVRVRDTEAFF. As DNA, the CDR3 is TGCGCCAGCAGCTTGGTTAGGGTTAGGGACACTGAAGCTTTCTTT. Full variable domain (outside the CDR3, taken from reference TRBV5-1 and TRBJ1-1): KAGVTQTPRYLIKTRGQQVTLSCSPISGHRSVSWYQQTPGQGLQFLFEYFSETQRNKGNFPGRFSGRQFSNSRSEMNVSTLELGDSALYLCASSLVRVRDTEAFFGQGTRLTVV.

V gene TRBV5-1 combines with J gene TRBJ1-1, with D possibly TRBD1 on 6 matching bases. Germline lookup yields CDR1 SGHRS and CDR2 YFSETQ. There are 14 residues in the CDR3. The V and J ends lost 1 base and 4 bases respectively, with 11 bases between them. The CDR3 reads CASSLPTGRTEAFF. For the CDR3, the DNA is TGCGCCAGCAGCTTGCCAACAGGGCGCACTGAAGCTTTCTTT.

The gene calls are TRBV11-2 and TRBJ2-6, with D perhaps matching TRBD2 (5 bases). V was cut by 3 bases and J by 1 base, with 13 bases left in between. Germline V gene sequence: CDR1 SGHAT, CDR2 FQNNGV. CDR3 size: 17 residues. The CDR3 protein is CASSFVSRGSGANVLTF. The CDR3 DNA sequence: TGTGCCAGCAGCTTTGTGAGTCGAGGGTCTGGGGCCAACGTCCTGACTTTC.

The V gene is TRBV5-1, the J gene TRBJ1-3; TRBD1 matches 10 bases. V trimming: 3 bases; J trimming: 4 bases; junction bases outside the gene matches: 10. Germline CDR1 reads SGHRS; CDR2 reads YFSETQ. The CDR3 covers 17 residues. CDR3 sequence (DNA): TGCGCCAGCAGCTCCTGGGACAGGGGAGTCGAGGGAAACACCATATATTTT. Translating gives CASSSWDRGVEGNTIYF.

The chain recombines TRBV29-1 with TRBJ2-1; D is unresolved. V was trimmed by 8 bases and J by 7 bases, leaving 21 bases between them. Germline lookup yields CDR1 SQVTM and CDR2 ANQGSEA. The CDR3 covers 14 residues. In nucleotides, the CDR3 is TGCAGCCCCGGTAGGCCGCTGCCCGTGAATGAGCAGTTCTTC. Its translation: CSPGRPLPVNEQFF.

V and J are TRBV7-2 and TRBJ1-2, with unresolved D. V lost 2 bases and J 7 bases, leaving 11 bases between the germline ends. Germline lookup yields CDR1 SGHTA and CDR2 FQGNSA. This CDR3 contains 13 residues. The CDR3 spells CASSLRRAAGYTF. The DNA of the CDR3 is TGTGCCAGCAGCTTAAGGCGGGCTGCTGGCTACACCTTC.

The genes are TRBV19 and TRBJ2-2; TRBD2 agrees at 8 bases. Germline V gives CDR1 LNHDA, CDR2 SQIVND (reference sequence). CDR3 length: 14 amino acids. V lost 3 bases to trimming and J lost 4 bases; unmatched junction nucleotides: 1. The CDR3 DNA reads TGTGCCAGTAGTATCCTAGCGGGCACCGGGGAGCTGTTTTTT. This sequence encodes CASSILAGTGELFF.

This chain joins TRBV10-3 and TRBJ1-5; maybe TRBD1 (5 bases). Looked up from germline, CDR1 is ENHRY and CDR2 is SYGVKD. V shed 10 bases and J shed 8 bases, with 15 bases lying between them. The CDR3 consists of 12 residues. The CDR3 DNA reads as TGTGCCACCTCGGGGCAGGAGGAGCCCCAGCATTTT. This encodes CATSGQEEPQHF.

The chain joins TRBV7-9 to TRBJ1-5; D remains ambiguous. V lost 5 bases, J lost 2 bases, and 10 bases lay in between. Per the germline V gene, CDR1 is SEHNR and CDR2 is FQNEAQ (reference sequence). CDR3 length equals 14 residues. CDR3 region: CASSQDHGNQPQHF. CDR3 DNA sequence: TGTGCCAGCAGCCAGGACCACGGCAATCAGCCCCAGCATTTT.

The chain links TRBV6-6 to TRBJ1-1; the D is unclear. The length of the CDR3 is 10 residues. Trimming shortened V by 7 bases and J by 6 bases, and 6 bases separated the two germline ends. In germline, CDR1 is MNHNY, CDR2 SVGAGI (reference sequence). CDR3 in amino acids: CASTGAEAFF. CDR3 DNA sequence: TGTGCCAGCACCGGGGCTGAAGCTTTCTTT.

This clone was detected a few times. The chain is built from TRBV9 and TRBJ2-6, with TRBD1 matching 11 bases. The V gene's germline CDR1 is SGDLS and CDR2 YYNGEE. The CDR3 consists of 20 residues. V was clipped by 2 bases and J by 0 bases; unmatched bases: 10. CDR3 in DNA: TGTGCCAGCAGCGTTCGCGGACAGGGGGCGCGGAACTCTGGGGCCAACGTCCTGACTTTC. Protein sequence: CASSVRGQGARNSGANVLTF. The full variable domain, rest sourced from reference TRBV9 and TRBJ2-6, is DSGVTQTPKHLITATGQRVTLRCSPRSGDLSVYWYQQSLDQGLQFLIQYYNGEERAKGNILERFSAQQFPDLHSELNLSSLELGDSALYFCASSVRGQGARNSGANVLTFGAGSRLTVL.

The chain employs TRBV5-4 and TRBJ2-3; D is unresolved. This CDR3 contains 13 residues. Germline V gene data show CDR1 as SGHNT and CDR2 as YYREEE (reference sequence). The V gene lost 4 bases and the J gene lost 5 bases, with 11 bases spanning the gap. Here the CDR3 DNA reads TGTGCCAGCAGCCCCTTTGCAGGAGATACGCAGTATTTT. Translated, it gives CASSPFAGDTQYF.

The V gene is TRBV7-2, the J gene TRBJ2-1; 7 bases match TRBD2. The CDR3 totals 14 residues. V lost 3 bases and J lost 4; bases outside the gene matches: 3. Germline CDR1 SGHTA, CDR2 FQGNSA. This CDR3 reads CASSFSGKYNEQFF. The CDR3 DNA is TGTGCCAGCAGCTTCAGCGGGAAATACAATGAGCAGTTCTTC.

Relative to its sample, this clone is medium-sized. The chain carries TRBV7-9 and TRBJ2-2; 8 bases align to TRBD2. Germline V gives CDR1 SEHNR, CDR2 FQNEAQ (reference sequence). J lost 6 bases, V lost 4 bases, and 13 bases had no gene match. The CDR3 covers 17 residues. CDR3 bases: TGTGCCAGCAGCTCGCGGACTAGCCTAAGGCGAGCCGGGGAGCTGTTTTTT. Amino acids: CASSSRTSLRRAGELFF.

The chain is built from TRBV10-3 and TRBJ2-3; TRBD2 matches 12 bases. J was trimmed by 5 bases and V by 8 bases; bases with no gene match: 8. This CDR3 has 15 residues. The germline V gene encodes CDR1 ENHRY and CDR2 SYGVKD. Here the CDR3 DNA reads TGTGCCATCTCGACTAGCGGGAGTACTGAAGATACGCAGTATTTT. This sequence encodes CAISTSGSTEDTQYF.

The chain combines TRBV30 with TRBJ2-7; 8 bases map to TRBD1. V dropped 3 bases and J dropped 3; count of bases not matched to a gene: 7. The CDR3 is 14 amino acids. Germline V lookup: CDR1 GTSNPN, CDR2 SVGIG (reference sequence). The DNA of the CDR3 is TGTGCCTGGAGCGCCGGACAGGGAAACTACGAGCAGTACTTC. This sequence encodes CAWSAGQGNYEQYF.

The rearrangement uses TRBV27 and TRBJ1-5; unclear D gene. The V end was cut by 2 bases, the J end by 3 bases, with 11 bases between. Germline loops: CDR1 MNHEY, CDR2 SMNVEV (reference sequence). CDR3 length equals 15 residues. CDR3 protein: CASSLSTPYNQPQHF. The DNA of the CDR3 is TGTGCCAGCAGTTTAAGTACGCCATACAATCAGCCCCAGCATTTT.

The V and J genes are TRBV19 and TRBJ2-2; a weak D match, TRBD2 (5 bases). Germline CDR1 is LNHDA and CDR2 is SQIVND (reference sequence). V dropped 8 bases and J dropped 4 bases, with 14 bases sitting between them. This CDR3 has 14 residues. The CDR3 loop reads CASALVGSTGELFF. In DNA form, the CDR3 reads TGTGCCAGTGCACTAGTGGGATCCACCGGGGAGCTGTTTTTT.

This chain links TRBV27 with TRBJ2-1; D remains unclear. The CDR3 has 14 amino acids. V was pared by 5 bases and J by 4 bases, with 12 bases between. The V gene's germline CDR1 is MNHEY and CDR2 SMNVEV (reference sequence). The CDR3 region is CASSPSGRYNEQFF. The DNA for the CDR3 is TGTGCCAGCAGTCCCTCCGGACGGTACAATGAGCAGTTCTTC.